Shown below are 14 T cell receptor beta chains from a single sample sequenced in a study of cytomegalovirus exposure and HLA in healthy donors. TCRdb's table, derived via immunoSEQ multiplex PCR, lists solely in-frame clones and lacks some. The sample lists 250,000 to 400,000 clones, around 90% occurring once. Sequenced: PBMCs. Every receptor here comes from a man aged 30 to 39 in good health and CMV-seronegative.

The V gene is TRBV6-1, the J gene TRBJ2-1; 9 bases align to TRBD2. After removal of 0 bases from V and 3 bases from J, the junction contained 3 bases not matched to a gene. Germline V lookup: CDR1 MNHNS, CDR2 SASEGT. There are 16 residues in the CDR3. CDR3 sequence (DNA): TGTGCCAGCAGTGAAGCGGCGGGGGGGCTCTACAATGAGCAGTTCTTC. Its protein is CASSEAAGGLYNEQFF.

Here the CDR3 DNA reads TGTGCCAGCAGCAAGGGGCCTGGGGCCAACGTCCTGACTTTC. Its translation is CASSKGPGANVLTF. The V call is TRBV4-2, the J call TRBJ2-6, with D perhaps TRBD1 (5 bases). This CDR3 has 14 amino acids. From germline, CDR1 is LGHNA and CDR2 YNFKEQ. Trimming pared 5 bases from V and 2 bases from J, leaving 7 bases between.

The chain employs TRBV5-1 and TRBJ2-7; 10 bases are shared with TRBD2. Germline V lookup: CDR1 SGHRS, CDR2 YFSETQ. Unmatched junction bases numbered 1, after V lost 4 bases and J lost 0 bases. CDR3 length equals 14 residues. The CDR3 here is CASSTSGDSYEQYF. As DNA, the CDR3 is TGCGCCAGCAGCACTAGCGGGGACTCCTACGAGCAGTACTTC.

The CDR3 sequence is CASQAVSPRTGELFF. The CDR3 DNA follows: TGTGCCAGCCAAGCCGTATCCCCTCGCACCGGGGAGCTGTTTTTT. This rearrangement joins TRBV2 to TRBJ2-2; no clear D gene. This CDR3 is 15 amino acids long. Per the germline V gene, CDR1 is SNHLY and CDR2 is FYNNEI. V lost 8 bases and J lost 4, with 17 bases in between.

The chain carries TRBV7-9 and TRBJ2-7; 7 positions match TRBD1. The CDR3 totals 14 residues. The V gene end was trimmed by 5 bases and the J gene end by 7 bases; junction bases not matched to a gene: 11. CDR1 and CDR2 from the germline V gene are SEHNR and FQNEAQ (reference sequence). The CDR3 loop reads CASSPPGTALEQYF. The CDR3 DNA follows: TGTGCCAGCAGCCCCCCCGGGACAGCTTTGGAGCAGTACTTC.

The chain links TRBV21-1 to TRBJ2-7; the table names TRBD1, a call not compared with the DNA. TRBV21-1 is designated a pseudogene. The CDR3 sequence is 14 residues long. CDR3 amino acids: CASSTRDRGGEQYF. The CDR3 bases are TGTGCCAGCAGCACCCGGGACAGGGGCGGCGAGCAGTACTTC.

The CDR3 region is CASSRSGQETQYF. CDR3 coding DNA: TGCGCCAGCAGCCGGTCAGGCCAAGAGACCCAGTACTTC. The V and J genes are TRBV4-1 and TRBJ2-5; D ambiguous. The germline CDR1 and CDR2 sequences are MGHRA and YSYEKL. CDR3 length: 13 residues. Trimming stripped 4 bases from V and 1 base from J, with 7 bases between.

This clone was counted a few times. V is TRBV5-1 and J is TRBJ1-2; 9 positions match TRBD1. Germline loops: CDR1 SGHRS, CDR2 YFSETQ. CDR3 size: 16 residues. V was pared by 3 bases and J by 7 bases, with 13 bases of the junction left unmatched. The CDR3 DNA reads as TGCGCCAGCAGCTCGCTTACGTATACAGGGGGCGTTGGCTACACCTTC. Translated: CASSSLTYTGGVGYTF.

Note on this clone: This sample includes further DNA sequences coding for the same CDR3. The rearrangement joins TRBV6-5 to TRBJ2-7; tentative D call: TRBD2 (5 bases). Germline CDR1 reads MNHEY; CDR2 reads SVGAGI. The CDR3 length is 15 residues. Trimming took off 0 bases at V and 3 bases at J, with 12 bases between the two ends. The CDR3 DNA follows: TGTGCCAGCAGTTACTCGTCGGGGAGTAGCTACGAGCAGTACTTC. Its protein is CASSYSSGSSYEQYF.

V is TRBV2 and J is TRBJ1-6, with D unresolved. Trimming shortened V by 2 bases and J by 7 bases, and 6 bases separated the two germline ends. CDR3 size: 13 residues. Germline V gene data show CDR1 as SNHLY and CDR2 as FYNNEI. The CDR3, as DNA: TGTGCCAGCAGTGAAAGCCGGAATTCACCCCTCCACTTT. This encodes CASSESRNSPLHF.

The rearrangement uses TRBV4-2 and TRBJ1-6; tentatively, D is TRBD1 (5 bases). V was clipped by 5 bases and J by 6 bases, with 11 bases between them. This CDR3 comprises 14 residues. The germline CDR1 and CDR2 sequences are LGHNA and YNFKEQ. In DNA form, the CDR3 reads TGTGCCAGCAGCTCCCCAGGGTCTAATTCACCCCTCCACTTT. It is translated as CASSSPGSNSPLHF.

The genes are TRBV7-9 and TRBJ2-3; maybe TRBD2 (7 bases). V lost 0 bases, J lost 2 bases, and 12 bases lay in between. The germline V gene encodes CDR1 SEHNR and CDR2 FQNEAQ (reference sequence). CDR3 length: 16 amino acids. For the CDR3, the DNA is TGTGCCAGCAGCTTAGCCGCGGGGGCCACCACAGATACGCAGTATTTT. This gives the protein CASSLAAGATTDTQYF.

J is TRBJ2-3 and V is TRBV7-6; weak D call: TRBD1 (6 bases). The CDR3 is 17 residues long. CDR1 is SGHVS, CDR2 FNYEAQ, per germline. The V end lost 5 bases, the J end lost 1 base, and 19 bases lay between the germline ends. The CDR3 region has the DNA TGTGCCAGCAGCCAACCTAGGGGGAAACGTCGCACAGATACGCAGTATTTT. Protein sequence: CASSQPRGKRRTDTQYF.

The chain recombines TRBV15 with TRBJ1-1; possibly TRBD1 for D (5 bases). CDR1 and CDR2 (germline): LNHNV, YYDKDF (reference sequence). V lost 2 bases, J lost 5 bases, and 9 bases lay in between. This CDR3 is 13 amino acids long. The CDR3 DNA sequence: TGTGCCACCAGCAGAACAGGTTTAACTGAAGCTTTCTTT. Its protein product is CATSRTGLTEAFF.